Following are 7 T cell receptor beta chains from one sample sequenced in a study of radiotherapy plus CTLA-4 blockade in lung cancer. Sequenced by immunoSEQ multiplex PCR; TCRdb stores in-frame clones only, minus some. The sample yields tens of thousands of clones, around 75% seen once. The source material was peripheral blood, sampled from a patient treated with radiotherapy plus ipilimumab. The receptors were sampled from a human donor with non-small cell lung cancer that progressed on radiotherapy plus ipilimumab.

The chain links TRBV6-1 to TRBJ2-7; the match to TRBD2 covers 7 bases. The ends lost 8 bases at V and 6 bases at J; junction bases unmatched: 13. The germline V gene encodes CDR1 MNHNS and CDR2 SASEGT. This CDR3 spans 14 amino acids. The CDR3 reads CASVPHGGGSEQYF. The CDR3 DNA reads as TGTGCCAGCGTCCCCCATGGGGGGGGGTCCGAGCAGTACTTC.

The chain combines TRBV7-8 with TRBJ2-1; D is uncertain. Trimming stripped 4 bases from V and 7 bases from J, with 11 bases between. This CDR3 contains 13 residues. Germline values: CDR1 SGHVS, CDR2 FQNEAQ. The CDR3 loop is CASSSGRENEQFF. The CDR3 nucleotides are TGTGCCAGCAGCTCAGGACGCGAAAATGAGCAGTTCTTC.

V usage is TRBV28 and J usage is TRBJ2-5; 10 positions agree with TRBD1. The DNA end is a closer match to TRBJ2-7, so the J assignment may be wrong. The CDR3 spans 18 residues. The germline V gene encodes CDR1 MDHEN and CDR2 SYDVKM. The CDR3 nucleotides are TGTGCCAGCAGTTTTAATTTGGGACAGGGGTTCCTCTCCTACGAGCAGTACTTC. As protein: CASSFNLGQGFLSYEQYF.

Comments on this clone: The sample has other DNA sequences that encode this CDR3 too. The chain recombines TRBV18 with TRBJ2-3; no clear D. Germline CDR1 reads KGHSH; CDR2 reads LQKENI. This CDR3 spans 12 amino acids. The germline V and J ends were trimmed by 4 bases and 1 base, with 3 bases remaining between them. CDR3 bases: TGTGCCAGCTCACTACGCACAGATACGCAGTATTTT. Its translation is CASSLRTDTQYF.

This chain links TRBV5-1 with TRBJ1-1, with 9 bases fitting TRBD1. J was trimmed by 3 bases and V by 2 bases; bases with no gene match: 2. The germline V gene encodes CDR1 SGHRS and CDR2 YFSETQ. The CDR3 sequence is 14 residues long. The CDR3 region has the DNA TGCGCCAGCAGCTTACAGGGGGCCTACACTGAAGCTTTCTTT. It yields the protein CASSLQGAYTEAFF.

The genes are TRBV5-1 and TRBJ2-5; 7 nucleotides match TRBD1. CDR3 length: 16 amino acids. Germline lookup yields CDR1 SGHRS and CDR2 YFSETQ. V shed 4 bases, J shed 3 bases, and the junction held 12 bases outside the gene matches. The CDR3 is CASSPTVTGAEETQYF. The DNA of the CDR3 is TGCGCCAGCAGCCCCACAGTTACAGGGGCGGAAGAGACCCAGTACTTC.

This sequence joins TRBV4-1 and TRBJ1-1; D is perhaps TRBD1 (5 bases). Deletions cut 1 base from V and 12 bases from J, with 9 bases between. CDR3 length: 11 residues. CDR1 is MGHRA, CDR2 YSYEKL, per germline. This chain's CDR3 is CASSQAGLTFF. The CDR3 coding sequence is TGCGCCAGCAGCCAAGCGGGACTGACTTTCTTT.